The 14 T cell receptor beta chains below come from one sample, sequenced in a study of blood T cell repertoires in COVID-19. Assay: immunoSEQ multiplex PCR; the TCRdb copy retains only in-frame clones and omits some. The sample has roughly 240,000 clones, more than 75% seen once. What was sequenced was peripheral blood. Source of these receptors: a woman aged 25 to 39 who had recovered from COVID-19.

The rearrangement uses TRBV9 and TRBJ2-1; weak D call: TRBD2 (6 bases). This CDR3 comprises 16 residues. The V gene lost 4 bases and the J gene lost 1 base, with 15 bases spanning the gap. Looked up from germline, CDR1 is SGDLS and CDR2 is YYNGEE. The CDR3 sequence is CASSPRNGGSYNEQFF. In DNA, the CDR3 is TGTGCCAGCAGCCCCCGAAACGGGGGTTCCTACAATGAGCAGTTCTTC.

This chain joins TRBV7-9 and TRBJ1-1; a possible D gene is TRBD1 (5 bases). This CDR3 has 14 amino acids. The germline gives CDR1 SEHNR, CDR2 FQNEAQ (reference sequence). V gave up 8 bases and J gave up 4 bases, with 17 bases separating them. CDR3 in DNA: TGTGCCAGCGGACGCAGGGTATCAGCCACTGAAGCTTTCTTT. The encoded protein is CASGRRVSATEAFF.

This rearrangement joins TRBV7-8 to TRBJ2-2; 8 nucleotides line up with TRBD2. Germline CDR1 SGHVS, CDR2 FQNEAQ. CDR3 length: 19 residues. V shed 3 bases and J 2 bases; nucleotides not matched to a gene: 14. The CDR3 protein is CASSFESRGGTSNTGELFF. The CDR3 DNA reads TGTGCCAGCAGCTTCGAATCTCGGGGGGGGACTTCAAACACCGGGGAGCTGTTTTTT. Full variable domain (remainder filled in from reference TRBV7-8 and TRBJ2-2): GAGVSQSPRYKVAKRGQDVALRCDPISGHVSLFWYQQALGQGPEFLTYFQNEAQLDKSGLPSDRFFAERPEGSVSTLKIQRTQQEDSAVYLCASSFESRGGTSNTGELFFGEGSRLTVL.

The CDR3 protein is CASSEYTGGDQPQHF. In nucleotides, the CDR3 is TGTGCCAGCAGCGAGTATACAGGGGGAGACCAGCCCCAGCATTTT. This chain connects TRBV21-1 to TRBJ1-5; TRBD1, the D gene given by the table, was not confirmed from the DNA. TRBV21-1 is assigned pseudogene status. The CDR3 runs to 15 residues.

The chain links TRBV2 to TRBJ2-5; 7 bases are shared with TRBD1. With V trimmed by 2 bases and J by 5 bases, 8 bases remained unmatched. The germline V gene has CDR1 SNHLY and CDR2 FYNNEI. The CDR3 covers 15 residues. The CDR3 coding sequence is TGTGCCAGCAGTGAAAGGGGGCCTATAACGGAGACCCAGTACTTC. Translating gives CASSERGPITETQYF.

The V and J genes are TRBV21-1 and TRBJ2-1; the table's D gene call, TRBD2, was not cross checked with the DNA. TRBV21-1 is labeled a pseudogene. The CDR3 runs to 16 residues. CDR3 in DNA: TGTGCCAGCAGCAACCCCCTAGGGAGGCCCTACAATGAGCAGTTCTTC. This translates into CASSNPLGRPYNEQFF.

The chain joins TRBV19 to TRBJ1-5; tentative D call: TRBD1 (6 bases). From germline, CDR1 is LNHDA and CDR2 SQIVND (reference sequence). Deletions cut 5 bases from V and 5 bases from J, with 10 bases between. The CDR3 has 13 amino acids. CDR3 in amino acids: CASSGGADQPQHF. The CDR3 region has the DNA TGTGCCAGTAGTGGGGGGGCTGATCAGCCCCAGCATTTT.

The V and J genes are TRBV2 and TRBJ1-1; a possible D gene is TRBD1 (6 bases). The CDR3 is made up of 12 amino acids. The V end was cut by 7 bases, the J end by 10 bases, with 16 bases between. Germline CDR1 reads SNHLY; CDR2 reads FYNNEI. The CDR3 sequence is CASTEQGDGAFF. The CDR3 nucleotides read TGTGCCAGCACCGAACAGGGCGATGGAGCTTTCTTT.

The V and J genes are TRBV7-9 and TRBJ2-3; D unresolved. From germline, CDR1 is SEHNR and CDR2 FQNEAQ (reference sequence). The CDR3 has 14 residues. Trimming left V 6 bases short and J 5 bases short, with 15 bases between. The CDR3 loop is CASSKQAVGDTQYF. The CDR3 DNA sequence: TGTGCCAGCAGTAAGCAGGCAGTAGGAGATACGCAGTATTTT.

The rearrangement joins TRBV6-2 or TRBV6-3 to TRBJ2-5; 9 bases are a match to TRBD2. The CDR3 extends over 17 amino acids. The V gene end was trimmed by 3 bases and the J gene end by 6 bases; junction bases not matched to a gene: 14. Per the germline V gene, CDR1 is MNHEY and CDR2 is SVGEGT. The CDR3 loop is CASSYRLAGPIGKTQYF. The CDR3 bases are TGTGCCAGCAGTTATAGGCTAGCGGGGCCAATCGGGAAGACCCAGTACTTC.

This chain links TRBV7-6 with TRBJ2-7; perhaps TRBD1 as D (5 bases). CDR1 is SGHVS and CDR2 is FNYEAQ in the germline V gene. Trimming left V 0 bases short and J 3 bases short, with 12 bases between. This CDR3 has 15 residues. In nucleotides, the CDR3 is TGTGCCAGCAGCTTAGCCCCGGCAGGGCTCTACGAGCAGTACTTC. As protein: CASSLAPAGLYEQYF.

The CDR3 nucleotides read TGTGCCAGCAGCCAAGATAATAGTGTACTACGGTTCTTC. Residues: CASSQDNSVLRFF. The V and J genes are TRBV3-1 (or the pseudogene TRBV3-2) and TRBJ2-1; D is ambiguous. The germline V gene has CDR1 LGHDT and CDR2 YNNKEL (reference sequence). The CDR3 covers 13 residues. The V end lost 0 bases, the J end lost 15 bases, and 15 bases lay between the germline ends.

The rearrangement uses TRBV10-3 and TRBJ1-3; D is undetermined. The CDR3 is 16 residues long. Trimming pared 3 bases from V and 0 bases from J, leaving 12 bases between. Germline CDR1 is ENHRY and CDR2 is SYGVKD. The CDR3 here is CAISDVRKFSGNTIYF. Written as DNA, the CDR3 is TGTGCCATCAGTGATGTGAGGAAGTTCTCTGGAAACACCATATATTTT.

The gene calls are TRBV7-6 and TRBJ2-1; TRBD2 matches at 9 bases. CDR1 is SGHVS and CDR2 is FNYEAQ in the germline V gene. There are 18 residues in the CDR3. With V trimmed by 5 bases and J by 0 bases, 11 bases remained unmatched. CDR3 DNA: TGTGCCAGCAGCCCCGAGACTAGCGGTTTGAGCTCCTACAATGAGCAGTTCTTC. It specifies CASSPETSGLSSYNEQFF.